This is a list of T cell receptor beta chains from one sample in a study of blood T cell repertoires in COVID-19. Profiling relied on immunoSEQ multiplex PCR, and the TCRdb table lists in-frame clones only, not all of them. The table shows roughly 290,000 clones, with roughly 84% occurring only once. The sequencing input was peripheral blood. These receptors came from a person aged 65-85 years with COVID-19, enrolled during active disease. The CDR3 runs from the conserved cysteine through the conserved F or W. Fields, in order: clone size, J gene, V gene, D gene, CDR3 length, CDR3 DNA, CDR3 protein. A D gene is named only where the DNA matches it firmly. The listing skips clone size in some rows; elsewhere it reads once, few, many or a size class.

few | TRBJ1-2 | TRBV6-1 | TRBD1 | 15 | TGTGCCAGCAGTGAAGGTCAGGGGGCCGGATATGGCTACACCTTC | CASSEGQGAGYGYTF
once | TRBJ2-6 | TRBV5-4 | TRBD1 | 20 | TGTGCCAGCAGCTCGCCCCAAAAAGGGACAGCGATATCCTTGGCCAACGTCCTGACTTTC | CASSSPQKGTAISLANVLTF
once | TRBJ2-2 | TRBV28 | TRBD1 | 15 | TGTGCCAGCATGGGGTACAGGGGAAAGACCGGGGAGCTGTTTTTT | CASMGYRGKTGELFF
- | TRBJ1-5 | TRBV7-2 | - | 15 | TGTGCCAGCAGCTTAGGCAGGGGAAAGGATCAGCCCCAGCATTTT | CASSLGRGKDQPQHF
- | TRBJ2-1 | TRBV5-4 | TRBD1 | 14 | TGTGCCAGCAGCTTGGACAGGGGGTACAATGAGCAGTTCTTC | CASSLDRGYNEQFF
- | TRBJ2-5 | TRBV2 | TRBD2 | 15 | TGTGCCAGCAGTGTTCAGCGGGAGAGGTTTGAGACCCAGTACTTC | CASSVQRERFETQYF
few | TRBJ1-5 | TRBV29-1 | - | 13 | TGCAGCGTTGAATTAGAGTCTAATCAGCCCCAGCATTTT | CSVELESNQPQHF
- | TRBJ1-6 | TRBV19 | TRBD1 | 13 | TGTGCCACCACCGAGACAGGGGATTCACCCCTCCACTTT | CATTETGDSPLHF
- | TRBJ2-1 | TRBV25-1 | TRBD2 | 17 | TGTGCCAGCAGTGAATCCGTGGCGGGAGGGTCCTACAATGAGCAGTTCTTC | CASSESVAGGSYNEQFF
- | TRBJ1-1 | TRBV5-4 | TRBD1 | 15 | TGTGCCAGCAGGTCCGGGACAGGGAAGAACACTGAAGCTTTCTTT | CASRSGTGKNTEAFF
- | TRBJ1-5 | TRBV5-8 | TRBD1 | 16 | TGTGCCAGCAGCTCCCGGACAGGGTTAAGCAATCAGCCCCAGCATTTT | CASSSRTGLSNQPQHF
- | TRBJ2-3 | TRBV4-3 | - | 15 | TGCGCCAGCAGCCAAGATACCCGGTACACAGATACGCAGTATTTT | CASSQDTRYTDTQYF
- | TRBJ2-1 | TRBV2 | TRBD2 | 15 | TGTGCCAGCACCGAACGCGGGGGGGCTTCTAATGAGCAGTTCTTC | CASTERGGASNEQFF
- | TRBJ2-7 | TRBV5-1 | - | 15 | TGCGCCAGCAGCTTCGCGGGACAGAGCTCCTACGAGCAGTACTTC | CASSFAGQSSYEQYF
- | TRBJ1-5 | TRBV11-2 | - | 15 | TGTGCCAGCAGCTTAGGGGGACTCAGGAGTCAGCCCCAGCATTTT | CASSLGGLRSQPQHF
- | TRBJ1-3 | TRBV6-2/TRBV6-3 | - | 14 | TGTGCCAGCAGTTACGGGACAACCGGAAACACCATATATTTT | CASSYGTTGNTIYF
few | TRBJ2-1 | TRBV7-8 | TRBD2 | 16 | TGTGCCAGCAGCGAAACTATAGGGGTGGGGAGGGCTGAGCAGTTCTTC | CASSETIGVGRAEQFF
few | TRBJ2-2 | TRBV7-2 | - | 14 | TGTGCCAGCAGCTTAGAGACTAACACCGGGGAGCTGTTTTTT | CASSLETNTGELFF
- | TRBJ1-2 | TRBV14 | - | 15 | TGTGCCAGCAGCCCCCAACCAGGGGAATACTATGGCTACACCTTC | CASSPQPGEYYGYTF
- | TRBJ1-1 | TRBV19 | TRBD1 | 18 | TGTGCCAGTAGTGTGAGACAGGGGCCGCGGATTATGAACACTGAAGCTTTCTTT | CASSVRQGPRIMNTEAFF
- | TRBJ2-2 | TRBV15 | TRBD1 | 16 | TGTGCCACCAGCAAACCCGGACAGGGGGCGGCCGGGGAGCTGTTTTTT | CATSKPGQGAAGELFF
- | TRBJ1-1 | TRBV3-1/TRBV3-2 | - | 15 | TGTGCCAGCAGCCAGGGGGCGGATTGGGACACTGAAGCTTTCTTT | CASSQGADWDTEAFF
- | TRBJ1-2 | TRBV27 | - | 14 | TGTGCCAGCAGTTTCTTGGCGGGGAACTATGGCTACACCTTC | CASSFLAGNYGYTF
- | TRBJ1-2 | TRBV7-9 | TRBD1 | 13 | TGTGCCAGCAGACCGGGACAGGGACGTGGCTACACCTTC | CASRPGQGRGYTF
- | TRBJ2-7 | TRBV7-9 | - | 12 | TGTGCCAGCAGCTCTAGCTCCTACGAGCAGTACTTC | CASSSSSYEQYF
- | TRBJ1-1 | TRBV12-5 | TRBD1 | 15 | TGTGCTAGTGCCCCTTTAGACAGGGTTAGCACTGAAGCTTTCTTT | CASAPLDRVSTEAFF
- | TRBJ2-3 | TRBV15 | TRBD1 | 16 | TGTGCCACCAGCAGAGATGCCAGGGGGAGCTTAGATACGCAGTATTTT | CATSRDARGSLDTQYF
- | TRBJ2-1 | TRBV6-5 | TRBD2 | 15 | TGTGCCAGCAGTCGGGGGGGCCAAATACGGGGTGAGCAGTTCTTC | CASSRGGQIRGEQFF
- | TRBJ1-3 | TRBV2 | - | 16 | TGTGCCAGCAGTAGGGAAGGAGGTGTCGCTGGAAACACCATATATTTT | CASSREGGVAGNTIYF
- | TRBJ2-1 | TRBV7-9 | - | 15 | TGTGCCAGCAGCTTAAACCCAGCGGTATACAATGAGCAGTTCTTC | CASSLNPAVYNEQFF
- | TRBJ2-3 | TRBV6-5 | TRBD2 | 15 | TGTGCCAGCAGTAGACTAGCGGGAGGAGCCGATACGCAGTATTTT | CASSRLAGGADTQYF
- | TRBJ1-5 | TRBV18 | TRBD1 | 16 | TGTGCCAGCTCACCCGGGACAGGGGGGAGCAATCAGCCCCAGCATTTT | CASSPGTGGSNQPQHF
- | TRBJ1-6 | TRBV4-1 | - | 15 | TGCGCCAGCAGCCACAATCTCGCAGGGAATTCACCCCTCCACTTT | CASSHNLAGNSPLHF
- | TRBJ2-7 | TRBV7-9 | TRBD1 | 15 | TGTGCCAGCAGCTCCACAGGGGTTGGAATCCACGAGCAGTACTTC | CASSSTGVGIHEQYF
- | TRBJ2-2 | TRBV28 | TRBD2 | 16 | TGTGCCAGCAGCTACGGACTAGCGGGAGGCTCCGGGGAGCTGTTTTTT | CASSYGLAGGSGELFF
- | TRBJ2-5 | TRBV7-7 | - | 14 | TGTGCCAGCAGCCCAGGGACACATCAAGAGACCCAGTACTTC | CASSPGTHQETQYF
- | TRBJ2-3 | TRBV27 | TRBD2 | 20 | TGTGCCAGCAGTTTAAGTATAGCGGGAGGCGGATTTTCTAGCACAGATACGCAGTATTTT | CASSLSIAGGGFSSTDTQYF
- | TRBJ2-1 | TRBV5-1 | TRBD2 | 11 | TGCGCCAGTTACGAGCGGGGCGGGCGGTTCTTC | CASYERGGRFF
once | TRBJ1-1 | TRBV18 | TRBD1 | 15 | TGTGCCAGCTCAGCGACAGGGGGCAGGGACACTGAAGCTTTCTTT | CASSATGGRDTEAFF
- | TRBJ1-2 | TRBV6-6 | TRBD1 | 15 | TGTGCCAGCAGTTATGGGCGACAGGGAACCTATGGCTACACCTTC | CASSYGRQGTYGYTF
- | TRBJ2-5 | TRBV28 | TRBD2 | 16 | TGTGCCAGCAGTTTGTCTGCGGGAGGGTTCGAAGAGACCCAGTACTTC | CASSLSAGGFEETQYF
- | TRBJ1-6 | TRBV7-2 | TRBD1 | 16 | TGTGCCAGCAGCTTAAGTGGGACAGGGGGGAATTCACCCCTCCACTTT | CASSLSGTGGNSPLHF
- | TRBJ2-3 | TRBV14 | TRBD1 | 23 | TGTGCCAGCAGCCAAGTCTGGATCACCTTACCCAAAGGACAGGACCAAGATACAGATACGCAGTATTTT | CASSQVWITLPKGQDQDTDTQYF
- | TRBJ1-1 | TRBV4-1 | - | 16 | TGCGCCAGCAGCCATCCTCTGGGCAGGGGTAACACTGAAGCTTTCTTT | CASSHPLGRGNTEAFF
- | TRBJ2-1 | TRBV5-1 | - | 16 | TGCGCCAGCAGCTTGGTCGCACAGTCATCCTACAATGAGCAGTTCTTC | CASSLVAQSSYNEQFF
- | TRBJ1-4 | TRBV7-2 | - | 18 | TGTGCCAGCAGCTTACCCCCCGTCAGGTTCGTAAGGCATGAAAAACTGTTTTTT | CASSLPPVRFVRHEKLFF
few | TRBJ2-2 | TRBV5-1 | - | 14 | TGCGCCAGCAGCGCGGGACTCCAAGGCGGGGAGCTGTTTTTT | CASSAGLQGGELFF
- | TRBJ1-3 | TRBV28 | - | 14 | TGTGCCAGCACCGAGGCACGCTCTGGAAACACCATATATTTT | CASTEARSGNTIYF
- | TRBJ1-4 | TRBV6-6 | - | 16 | TGTGCCAGCAGTCTGGGGACACGTACCACTAATGAAAAACTGTTTTTT | CASSLGTRTTNEKLFF
- | TRBJ1-2 | TRBV9 | - | 15 | TGTGCCAGCAGCGTAGGGCCAGGGGACAACTATGGCTACACCTTC | CASSVGPGDNYGYTF
- | TRBJ2-7 | TRBV5-5 | TRBD1 | 18 | TGTGCCAGCAGCAAAATTTTTCGGGACAGAATTATACCTTACGAGCAGTACTTC | CASSKIFRDRIIPYEQYF
- | TRBJ2-2 | TRBV6-2/TRBV6-3 | TRBD2 | 15 | TGTGCCAGCAGTTTCGCTAGCGGGGGAGCCGGGGAGCTGTTTTTT | CASSFASGGAGELFF
- | TRBJ2-2 | TRBV5-4 | TRBD2 | 16 | TGTGCCAGCAGCTTAAGCCCGGGACTAGGTTCCGGGGAGCTGTTTTTT | CASSLSPGLGSGELFF
once | TRBJ2-3 | TRBV7-9 | TRBD2 | 16 | TGTGCCAGCAGCTTATTAGCGGGGGGTCCCACAGATACGCAGTATTTT | CASSLLAGGPTDTQYF